The clone carrying this T cell receptor beta chain was seen ten or more times. The antigen remains unidentified. The data were obtained in a study of T cells in Graves' hyperthyroidism and ophthalmopathy. Turning to the study itself: Initial diagnosis, before any treatment, was when peripheral blood was collected.

The study, taken as a whole, reports: Most clonotypes expanded in thyroid above 0.001 were likewise present in blood. Model-based prediction identified ophthalmopathy a median around 6.7 months prior to its onset.

Template material for amplifying TCR beta CDR3 regions consisted of RNA transcripts. The HTBI set primed first-round TCR CDR3 RT-PCR. TCRdb reprocessed the multiplex PCR reads via MiXCR and lists one record per CDR3 protein. The sample yields about 270,000 distinct CDR3 sequences, almost 25% seen once. The origin of this receptor is a woman aged 35 to 49 with Graves' ophthalmopathy. Sequenced material: blood.

Here the CDR3 DNA reads TGTGCCAGCAGGGGGCCACTGGAAGAGACCCAGTACTTC. Translated, it gives CASRGPLEETQYF. The J gene is TRBJ2-5, the V gene TRBV2, with D tentatively TRBD1 (5 bases). Germline values: CDR1 SNHLY, CDR2 FYNNEI. V dropped 6 bases and J dropped 3 bases, with 11 bases sitting between them. This CDR3 spans 13 amino acids. The variable domain in full, completed from reference TRBV2 and TRBJ2-5, reads EPEVTQTPSHQVTQMGQEVILRCVPISNHLYFYWYRQILGQKVEFLVSFYNNEISEKSEIFDDQFSVERPDGSNFTLKIRSTKLEDSAMYFCASRGPLEETQYFGPGTRLLVL.